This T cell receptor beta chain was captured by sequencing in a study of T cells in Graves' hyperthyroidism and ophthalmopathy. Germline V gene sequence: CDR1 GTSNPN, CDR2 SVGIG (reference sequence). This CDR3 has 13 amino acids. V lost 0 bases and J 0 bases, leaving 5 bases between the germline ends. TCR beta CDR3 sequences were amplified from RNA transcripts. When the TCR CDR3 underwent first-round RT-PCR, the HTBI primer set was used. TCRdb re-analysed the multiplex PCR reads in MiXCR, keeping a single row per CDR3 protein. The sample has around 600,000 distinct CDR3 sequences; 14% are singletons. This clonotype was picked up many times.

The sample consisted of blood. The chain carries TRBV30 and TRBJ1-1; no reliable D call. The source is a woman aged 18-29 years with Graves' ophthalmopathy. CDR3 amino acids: CAWSVDVNTEAFF. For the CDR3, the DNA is TGTGCCTGGAGTGTAGACGTGAACACTGAAGCTTTCTTT.